The present T cell receptor (beta chain) was sequenced within a study of cytomegalovirus exposure and HLA in healthy donors. Background on the study: The 120 validation repertoires and the roughly 690 first-cohort repertoires shared a platform, a later analysis reported. Findings of the study overall: One later analysis, an examination of the 120 validation repertoires, found that first-cohort TCR clusters tended to co-occur in them.

TCRdb keeps only in-frame clones here, not all; method: immunoSEQ multiplex PCR. Seen here are about 130,000 clones, 85% to 90% observed once, and the top ten hold about 6.7%. Looked up from germline, CDR1 is SGHTA and CDR2 is FQGTGA. V was shortened by 8 bases and J by 6 bases, with 22 bases between the two germline ends. The CDR3 covers 16 residues. On this clone itself: Antigen: not known.

The sequenced material came from PBMCs. This clonotype was obtained from a woman in her twenties or thirties in good health and CMV-seropositive. The chain links TRBV7-3 to TRBJ2-2; a weak D match, TRBD2 (6 bases). The CDR3 loop reads CASQDVGGAWAGELFF. CDR3 DNA sequence: TGTGCCAGCCAGGATGTAGGAGGGGCTTGGGCCGGGGAGCTGTTTTTT.